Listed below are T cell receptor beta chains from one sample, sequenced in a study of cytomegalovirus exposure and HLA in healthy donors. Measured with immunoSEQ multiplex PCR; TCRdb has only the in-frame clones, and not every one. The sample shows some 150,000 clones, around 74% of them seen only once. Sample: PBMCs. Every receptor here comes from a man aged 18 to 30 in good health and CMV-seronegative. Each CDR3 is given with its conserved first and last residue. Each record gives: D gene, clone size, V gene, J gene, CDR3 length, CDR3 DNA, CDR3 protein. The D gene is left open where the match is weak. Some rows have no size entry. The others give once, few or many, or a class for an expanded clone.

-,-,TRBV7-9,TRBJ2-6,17,TGTGCCAGCAGCTTGGATGTTAGGGAAAGGAGGACCAACGTCCTGACTTTC,CASSLDVRERRTNVLTF
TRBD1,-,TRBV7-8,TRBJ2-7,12,TGTGCCAGCAGCTGGGGGGACAGGGAGCAGTACTTC,CASSWGDREQYF
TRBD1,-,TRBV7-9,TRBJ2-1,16,TGTGCCAGCAGCGGGTGGGACGGACAGGGTTACAATGAGCAGTTCTTC,CASSGWDGQGYNEQFF
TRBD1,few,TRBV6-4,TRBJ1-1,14,TGTGCCAGCAGCCCGGACAGGTCGGCCACTGAAGCTTTCTTT,CASSPDRSATEAFF
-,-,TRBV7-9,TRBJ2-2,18,TGTGCCAGCAGCCGCTCGGGCGGACTAAGGGCGAACACCGGGGAGCTGTTTTTT,CASSRSGGLRANTGELFF
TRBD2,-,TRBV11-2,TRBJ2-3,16,TGTGCCAGCAGCTTAGTGCCAGCGGGGACCGCAGATACGCAGTATTTT,CASSLVPAGTADTQYF
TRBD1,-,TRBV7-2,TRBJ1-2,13,TGTGCCAGCAGCTTAGCACAGGGGTATGGCTACACCTTC,CASSLAQGYGYTF
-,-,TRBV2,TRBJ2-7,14,TGTGCCAGCAGTGAAACCGGGAGCTCCTACGAGCAGTACTTC,CASSETGSSYEQYF
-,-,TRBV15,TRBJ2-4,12,TGTGCCACCAGCTCTAATAGGGGGACTCAGTACTTC,CATSSNRGTQYF
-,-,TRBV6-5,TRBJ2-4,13,TGTGCCAGCGGAAGATCCGGGAAAAACATTCAGTACTTC,CASGRSGKNIQYF
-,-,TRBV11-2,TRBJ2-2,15,TGTGCCAGCAGCTTAACAGGGAAGATCACCGGGGAGCTGTTTTTT,CASSLTGKITGELFF
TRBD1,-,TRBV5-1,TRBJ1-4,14,TGCGCCAGCAGCTTACAGGGGGAGGGTGAAAAACTGTTTTTT,CASSLQGEGEKLFF
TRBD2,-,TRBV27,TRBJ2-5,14,TGTGCCAGCAGTTTAGAGCGGGCGGGGGGGCCCCAGTACTTC,CASSLERAGGPQYF
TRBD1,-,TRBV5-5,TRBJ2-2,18,TGTGCCAGCAGCTTCACAATAAGGACAGGGGGCAGCACCGGGGAGCTGTTTTTT,CASSFTIRTGGSTGELFF
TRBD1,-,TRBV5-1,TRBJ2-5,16,TGCGCCAGCAGCGGGTGGGACAGGGGGCTTGAAGAGACCCAGTACTTC,CASSGWDRGLEETQYF
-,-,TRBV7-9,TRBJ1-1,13,TGTGCCAGCAGCTTTGTCGGGAACACTGAAGCTTTCTTT,CASSFVGNTEAFF
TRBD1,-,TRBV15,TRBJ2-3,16,TGTGCCACCAGCAGAAGAGGGGGCCTTAGCACAGATACGCAGTATTTT,CATSRRGGLSTDTQYF
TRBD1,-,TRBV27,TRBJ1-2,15,TGTGCCAGCAGTTACAAGGGACAGGGTAACTATGGCTACACCTTC,CASSYKGQGNYGYTF
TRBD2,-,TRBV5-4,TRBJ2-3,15,TGTGCCAGCAGCCTGGGGGGGACTAGTGGTGATACGCAGTATTTT,CASSLGGTSGDTQYF
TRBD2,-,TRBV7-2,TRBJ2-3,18,TGTGCCAGCAGCGGGGACGTGGGACTAGCGGGGGTATCAGATACGCAGTATTTT,CASSGDVGLAGVSDTQYF
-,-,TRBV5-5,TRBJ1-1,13,TGTGCCAGCAGCTTGGAGTGGGGGGGAGTAGCTTTCTTT,CASSLEWGGVAFF
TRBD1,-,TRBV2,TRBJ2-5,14,TGTGCCAGCGATCCGGGACAGGGGAGGGAGACCCAGTACTTC,CASDPGQGRETQYF
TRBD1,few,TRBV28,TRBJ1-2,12,TGTGCCAGCAGTGGGACAGGGTATGGCTACACCTTC,CASSGTGYGYTF
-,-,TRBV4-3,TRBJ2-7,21,TGCGCCAGCAGCCAAGATCTGGCCTCTCCCGACGTAGCCCCCTTCCTCTACGAGCAGTACTTC,CASSQDLASPDVAPFLYEQYF